Below, one T cell receptor (beta chain) is given with its context. The antigen remains unidentified. TCRdb's table, derived via immunoSEQ multiplex PCR, lists solely in-frame clones and lacks some. The top ten clones hold 5.5% of a sample with 150,000 to 200,000 clones, 88% of them seen once. This record belongs to a study of T cell responses to AZD1222 COVID-19 vaccine. Whole-study findings and limits: Sampling that yielded the repertoires occurred only after the peak T cell response.

V was pared by 5 bases and J by 5 bases, with 4 bases of the junction left unmatched. CDR3 length equals 14 residues. In germline, CDR1 is MNHEY, CDR2 SMNVEV (reference sequence). The V and J genes are TRBV27 and TRBJ1-2; 11 bases fit TRBD1. The sequence was obtained from an adult in good health. The input for sequencing was peripheral blood, taken on day 0 of AZD1222 vaccination. CDR3 in amino acids: CASSPGQGEYGYTF. The CDR3 DNA reads as TGTGCCAGCAGTCCGGGACAGGGGGAATATGGCTACACCTTC.